The clone carrying this T cell receptor beta chain occurred many times. Its antigen is as yet unknown. The sample originates from a study of T cell repertoires in cytomegalovirus infection. The overall study: Both CMV infection and a matching HLA type were indicated by public TCR beta signatures. The study, taken as a whole, reports: Summed frequency of public TCR beta families distinguished CMV carriers with the relevant HLA.

A single record per CDR3 protein comes from TCRdb applying MiXCR to the reads. This sample has some 680,000 distinct CDR3 sequences, with about 40% found just once. V lost 5 bases to trimming and J lost 4 bases, with 9 bases between them. The CDR3 contains 12 residues. The sample was PBMCs. The clonotype was recovered from a human donor in good health (CMV status not recorded). Some clones in this sample may be carry-over from other donors' samples. This chain uses TRBV12-3 or TRBV12-4 with TRBJ2-7; D ambiguous. CDR3 in amino acids: CASSPILYEQYF. The CDR3 nucleotides are TGTGCCAGCAGTCCTATACTATACGAGCAGTACTTC.